This is a list of T cell receptor beta chains from one sample in a study of T cells in tuberculosis. Method: immunoSEQ multiplex PCR; TCRdb's copy keeps in-frame clones and lacks some. Of approximately 49,000 clones detected, over 90% appear once; the ten largest clones hold 1.4%. This material consisted of PBMCs, taken at tuberculosis diagnosis. The receptors originated from an adult with tuberculosis. The CDR3 runs from the conserved cysteine through the conserved F or W. D genes are given only for firm matches. Only part of the rows carry a size: once, few, many, or a class if the clone is expanded.

clone_size	v_call	j_call	d_call	cdr3_aa	cdr3_nt
-	TRBV5-1	TRBJ2-5	TRBD1	CASRNQGAGETQYF	TGCGCCAGCAGAAACCAGGGGGCGGGGGAGACCCAGTACTTC
-	TRBV30	TRBJ1-2	-	CAWSVQGGVGYTF	TGTGCCTGGAGTGTCCAAGGGGGGGTTGGCTACACCTTC
-	TRBV11-2	TRBJ1-1	-	CASSLKGGTEAFF	TGTGCCAGCAGCTTGAAGGGGGGGACTGAAGCTTTCTTT
-	TRBV7-9	TRBJ1-4	-	CASSLAGGWEKLFF	TGTGCCAGCAGCTTAGCTGGCGGTTGGGAAAAACTGTTTTTT
-	TRBV5-1	TRBJ1-3	-	CASSPLTGGSGNTIYF	TGCGCCAGCAGCCCCTTAACAGGTGGCTCTGGAAACACCATATATTTT
-	TRBV7-8	TRBJ1-2	TRBD1	CASSQRPGTARKDYGYTF	TGTGCCAGCAGCCAGAGACCCGGGACAGCTAGAAAGGACTATGGCTACACCTTC
-	TRBV2	TRBJ1-5	-	CASSGRVVGDQPQHF	TGTGCCAGCAGTGGGCGGGTGGTGGGAGATCAGCCCCAGCATTTT
-	TRBV29-1	TRBJ2-5	-	CSVGGNQETQYF	TGCAGCGTGGGAGGTAACCAAGAGACCCAGTACTTC
-	TRBV28	TRBJ1-1	TRBD1	CASTPTGGGTEAFF	TGTGCCAGCACCCCGACAGGGGGTGGCACTGAAGCTTTCTTT
-	TRBV4-1	TRBJ2-7	TRBD1	CASSQEKAGQAYEQYF	TGCGCCAGCAGCCAAGAAAAGGCCGGACAGGCCTACGAGCAGTACTTC
-	TRBV30	TRBJ2-5	-	CAWRQGGGETQYF	TGTGCCTGGCGACAGGGCGGGGGGGAGACCCAGTACTTC
-	TRBV7-9	TRBJ2-1	TRBD2	CASSLAVTGGSSYNEQFF	TGTGCCAGCAGCTTAGCGGTTACGGGAGGGAGCTCCTACAATGAGCAGTTCTTC
-	TRBV15	TRBJ2-2	TRBD1	CATSRAGTVIYTGELFF	TGTGCCACCAGCCGAGCCGGGACAGTCATCTACACCGGGGAGCTGTTTTTT
-	TRBV11-2	TRBJ1-2	-	CASSRETYGYTF	TGTGCCAGCAGCCGGGAGACCTATGGCTACACCTTC
-	TRBV28	TRBJ1-1	TRBD1	CASSRQGWNTEAFF	TGTGCCAGCAGCCGACAGGGTTGGAACACTGAAGCTTTCTTT
-	TRBV4-1	TRBJ1-3	-	CASSPLTASSGNTIYF	TGCGCCAGCAGCCCCCTGACAGCCAGCTCTGGAAACACCATATATTTT
-	TRBV27	TRBJ1-6	-	CASPRDNSYNSPLHF	TGTGCCAGCCCTCGGGACAATAGCTATAATTCACCCCTCCACTTT
-	TRBV9	TRBJ1-3	-	CASSVEHAGNTIYF	TGTGCCAGCAGCGTAGAGCACGCTGGAAACACCATATATTTT
-	TRBV5-1	TRBJ2-7	TRBD2	CASSLSSGSSYEQYF	TGCGCCAGCAGCTTGTCTAGCGGCAGCTCCTACGAGCAGTACTTC
-	TRBV29-1	TRBJ2-5	TRBD2	CSVDSGGRETQYF	TGCAGCGTTGATTCGGGAGGCCGGGAGACCCAGTACTTC
-	TRBV30	TRBJ1-2	-	CASTGANYGYTF	TGTGCCTCCACAGGAGCTAACTATGGCTACACCTTC
-	TRBV5-4	TRBJ1-3	-	CASSLDGSGNTIYF	TGTGCCAGCAGCTTGGACGGCTCTGGAAACACCATATATTTT
-	TRBV14	TRBJ2-7	TRBD1	CASSHLGTGNYEQYF	TGTGCCAGCAGCCACCTAGGGACAGGGAACTACGAGCAGTACTTC
-	TRBV28	TRBJ2-7	-	CASSRDSPYEQYF	TGTGCCAGCAGCCGAGACAGTCCCTACGAGCAGTACTTC
-	TRBV6-1	TRBJ1-1	TRBD1	CASLRDRGGTEAFF	TGTGCCAGCCTCCGGGACAGGGGGGGGACTGAAGCTTTCTTT
-	TRBV10-3	TRBJ2-2	-	CAISEAAGAGGSTGELFF	TGTGCCATCAGTGAGGCGGCGGGGGCAGGAGGGAGCACCGGGGAGCTGTTTTTT
-	TRBV5-1	TRBJ1-1	-	CASSLVQGGTEAFF	TGCGCCAGCAGCTTGGTTCAGGGCGGCACTGAAGCTTTCTTT
-	TRBV5-4	TRBJ2-7	TRBD1	CASSLQGDYEQYF	TGTGCCAGCAGCTTACAGGGGGACTACGAGCAGTACTTC
-	TRBV19	TRBJ1-3	-	CASKSTGSGNTIYF	TGTGCCAGTAAATCGACAGGCTCTGGAAACACCATATATTTT
-	TRBV5-1	TRBJ1-3	-	CASSLTSGSGNTIYF	TGCGCCAGCAGCTTAACATCAGGGTCTGGAAACACCATATATTTT
-	TRBV30	TRBJ2-5	TRBD2	CACPTSGETQYF	TGTGCCTGCCCGACTAGCGGGGAGACCCAGTACTTC
-	TRBV18	TRBJ2-7	-	CASSNQRQTYEQYF	TGTGCCAGCTCTAACCAGAGACAGACCTACGAGCAGTACTTC
once	TRBV6-5	TRBJ2-7	-	CASSRISGEQYF	TGTGCCAGCAGCCGAATATCGGGCGAGCAGTACTTC
-	TRBV6-5	TRBJ2-1	TRBD2	CASRLSGSPSHEQFF	TGTGCCAGCAGGCTCAGCGGGAGCCCCTCCCATGAGCAGTTCTTC
-	TRBV5-4	TRBJ2-1	TRBD2	CASSLGTSGASYNEQFF	TGTGCCAGCAGCTTGGGCACTAGCGGAGCTAGCTACAATGAGCAGTTCTTC
-	TRBV10-2	TRBJ2-1	-	CASSELEQFF	TGCGCCAGCAGTGAACTAGAGCAGTTCTTC
-	TRBV5-1	TRBJ2-3	TRBD2	CATGTSGSTDTQYF	TGCGCCACCGGGACTAGCGGTTCCACAGATACGCAGTATTTT
-	TRBV12-5	TRBJ2-3	-	CASGSPTDSTQYF	TGTGCTAGTGGTTCCCCTACCGACAGCACGCAGTATTTT
-	TRBV6-1	TRBJ1-2	-	CASSELGGTYGYTF	TGTGCCAGCAGTGAACTCGGCGGCACCTATGGCTACACCTTC
-	TRBV19	TRBJ1-6	-	CASRITSVSPLHF	TGTGCCAGTAGAATTACGTCAGTTTCACCCCTCCACTTT
-	TRBV5-5	TRBJ2-4	TRBD1	CASRLTGGRDIQYF	TGTGCCAGCAGACTGACAGGGGGAAGGGACATTCAGTACTTC
few	TRBV6-6	TRBJ1-2	TRBD1	CATSVAPDRGPGYTF	TGTGCCACCTCTGTAGCACCTGACAGGGGGCCTGGCTACACCTTC
-	TRBV30	TRBJ1-2	-	CAWKISGGYGYTF	TGTGCCTGGAAGATTTCTGGGGGGTATGGCTACACCTTC
once	TRBV9	TRBJ2-3	-	CASSTQPGAKYF	TGTGCCAGCAGCACCCAACCGGGAGCGAAGTATTTT
-	TRBV15	TRBJ2-3	TRBD2	CATSRKEVLAGVPDTQYF	TGTGCCACCAGCAGAAAAGAGGTACTAGCGGGAGTACCAGATACGCAGTATTTT
-	TRBV27	TRBJ2-7	-	CASSSFYEQYF	TGTGCCAGCTCTTCCTTCTACGAGCAGTACTTC
-	TRBV29-1	TRBJ1-2	-	CSVEGGSEGYTF	TGCAGCGTTGAAGGAGGCTCTGAAGGCTACACCTTC
-	TRBV7-2	TRBJ2-1	TRBD2	CASRETSREQFF	TGTGCCAGCAGGGAGACTAGCCGGGAGCAGTTCTTC
-	TRBV4-1	TRBJ1-4	TRBD1	CASGWDRVGKLFF	TGCGCCAGCGGTTGGGACAGGGTAGGAAAACTGTTTTTT